This TCR beta chain was recorded in a study of response to subunit inactivated influenza vaccine. About this clonotype: Its specificity is unknown.

The CDR3 is made up of 15 amino acids. J was trimmed by 0 bases and V by 6 bases; bases with no gene match: 7. Germline values: CDR1 SGHAT, CDR2 FQNNGV. Study results and limitations: New T cells are recruited in small numbers by each seasonal influenza vaccination, according to the authors' suggestion.

TCRdb re-analysed the RT-PCR reads in MiXCR, keeping a single row per CDR3 protein. The sample consists of 150,000 to 200,000 distinct CDR3 sequences, about an eighth of them appearing once. This sample also belongs to another study, concerning T cells expressing NK-cell markers. As that report states: With UMIs, 5'RACE template switching was used to make TCR beta cDNA. In a group of 5 or 6 donors, dominant NKG2C+ clonotypes represented about 1.0-7.5% of CD8+ T cells. The CD3+CD56-NKG2C+ fraction of a few donors was also led by these clonotypes.

The TCR originated in a man aged 45 to 65 who received an inactivated influenza vaccine. The chain joins TRBV11-2 to TRBJ2-7, with 8 positions matching TRBD2. The sample consisted of CD8+ T cells sorted from PBMCs, taken 11 to 12 days after vaccination. CDR3 sequence (DNA): TGTGCCAGCAGTTTACTAGCGGCGCACTCCTACGAGCAGTACTTC. Residues: CASSLLAAHSYEQYF.